This T cell receptor beta chain was sequenced for a study of blood T cell repertoires in COVID-19. Study-wide context: The origin of the acute and convalescent COVID-19 samples was the United States, Italy and Spain. T cells, B-cell-depleted T cells, or PBMCs provided the cDNA or gDNA that served as material.

Those enrolled in Seattle joined during active infection and were followed longitudinally afterward. Original processing notes: The authors estimated nucleated cell counts from reference gene primer amplification. The repertoire was sequenced with immunoSEQ multiplex PCR; TCRdb's copy has only in-frame clones and lacks some. For V, J and clone size, that table is used; D and trimming come from the DNA. Of some 250,000 clones in the sample, around 86% were seen once. Trimming took off 6 bases at V and 6 bases at J, with 15 bases between the two ends. The germline CDR1 and CDR2 sequences are SNHLY and FYNNEI. The CDR3 is 14 amino acids.

This receptor was taken from a woman in her sixties or seventies with COVID-19, enrolled during active disease. Input material: peripheral blood. The gene calls are TRBV2 and TRBJ1-5; D not resolved. CDR3 region: CASSAEGGVQPQHF. The DNA for the CDR3 is TGTGCCAGCAGCGCCGAGGGCGGAGTTCAGCCCCAGCATTTT.